This TCR beta chain was sequenced in a study of neoadjuvant nivolumab and ipilimumab in lung cancer. Findings and limits, study-wide: TCR richness and clonality were higher in tumors than adjacent uninvolved lung. Only a small number of samples underwent TCR sequencing. Only two of four nivolumab-treated tumors gained richness and clonality by surgery. Pathologic regression was not significantly tied to TCR clonality.

A word on this clone: Its antigen is unknown.

Some clones are missing from TCRdb's copy, which holds only in-frame ones; the method was immunoSEQ multiplex PCR. The data hold approximately 13,000 clones, with under 70% observed a single time. The TCR sequence derives from an adult with non-small cell lung cancer. Sequenced material: peripheral blood, taken after neoadjuvant nivolumab, alone or with ipilimumab, at or shortly before surgery.

The CDR3 sequence: CASSVGLHYGYTF. As DNA, the CDR3 is TGTGCCAGTTCCGTCGGGCTCCACTATGGCTACACCTTC. V is TRBV2 and J is TRBJ1-2; D not certain. This CDR3 is built from 13 residues. CDR1 is SNHLY, CDR2 FYNNEI, per germline. Trimming pared 9 bases from V and 3 bases from J, leaving 14 bases between. Based on the CDR3 plus reference TRBV2 and TRBJ1-2, the full variable domain is EPEVTQTPSHQVTQMGQEVILRCVPISNHLYFYWYRQILGQKVEFLVSFYNNEISEKSEIFDDQFSVERPDGSNFTLKIRSTKLEDSAMYFCASSVGLHYGYTFGSGTRLTVV.